This TCR beta chain was recorded in a study of shared clonotypes between healthy human individuals. Regarding the study as a whole: The represented genetic and exposure-history diversity was limited by the small number of donors. Only blood samples were collected, and tissue repertoires likely differ. Though the depth was large, rarefaction showed that sorted-subset sequencing was incomplete.

Here immunoSEQ multiplex PCR was the method, and the copy in TCRdb shows in-frame clones only, minus some. The sample consists of 2 million to 2.5 million clones, approximately 90% of them appearing once. Points on this clone: As yet, its antigen is unknown.

The CDR3 totals 14 residues. Germline assignment: CDR1 SNHLY and CDR2 FYNNEI. Trimming left V 6 bases short and J 5 bases short, with 13 bases between. Sample: naive CD4+ T cells from PBMCs. Specified subset: CD45RA+ positively selected. This receptor was taken from a man between 18 and 35 years old in good health. Some clones in this sample may be carry-over from other donors' samples. The chain has TRBV2 and TRBJ1-4; no clear D. The CDR3 loop reads CASRADGKNEKLFF. The CDR3 coding sequence is TGTGCCAGCAGGGCCGACGGAAAGAATGAAAAACTGTTTTTT.